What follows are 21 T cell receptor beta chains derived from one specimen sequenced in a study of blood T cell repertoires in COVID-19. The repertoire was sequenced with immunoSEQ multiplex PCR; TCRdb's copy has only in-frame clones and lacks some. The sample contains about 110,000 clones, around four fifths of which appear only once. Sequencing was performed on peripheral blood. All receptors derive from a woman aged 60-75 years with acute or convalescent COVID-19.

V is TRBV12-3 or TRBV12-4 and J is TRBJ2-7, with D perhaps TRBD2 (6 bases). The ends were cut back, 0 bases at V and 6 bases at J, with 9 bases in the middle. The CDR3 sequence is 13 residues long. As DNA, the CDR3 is TGTGCCAGCAGTTTAGCGGGAGGATTCGAGCAGTACTTC. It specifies CASSLAGGFEQYF.

The CDR3 DNA reads TGTGCCAGCAGTGCACAGAATTCCCACGAGCAGTACTTC. As protein: CASSAQNSHEQYF. The rearrangement uses TRBV28 and TRBJ2-7, with D unclear. The CDR3 runs to 13 residues. Looked up from germline, CDR1 is MDHEN and CDR2 is SYDVKM. Trimming stripped 5 bases from V and 5 bases from J, with 13 bases between. The whole variable domain, filled in from reference TRBV28 and TRBJ2-7, reads DVKVTQSSRYLVKRTGEKVFLECVQDMDHENMFWYRQDPGLGLRLIYFSYDVKMKEKGDIPEGYSVSREKKERFSLILESASTNQTSMYLCASSAQNSHEQYFGPGTRLTVT.

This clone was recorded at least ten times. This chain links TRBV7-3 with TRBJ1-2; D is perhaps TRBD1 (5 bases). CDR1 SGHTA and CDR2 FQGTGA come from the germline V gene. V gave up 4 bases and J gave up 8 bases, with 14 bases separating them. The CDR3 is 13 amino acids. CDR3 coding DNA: TGTGCCAGCAGCTCCGGGGGATCCGGCGGCTACACCTTC. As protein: CASSSGGSGGYTF.

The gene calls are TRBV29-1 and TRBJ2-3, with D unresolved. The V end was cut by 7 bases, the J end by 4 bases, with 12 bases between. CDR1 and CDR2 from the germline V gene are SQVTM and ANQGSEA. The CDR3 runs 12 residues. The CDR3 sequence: CSAAGVADTQYF. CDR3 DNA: TGCAGCGCCGCAGGCGTGGCAGATACGCAGTATTTT.

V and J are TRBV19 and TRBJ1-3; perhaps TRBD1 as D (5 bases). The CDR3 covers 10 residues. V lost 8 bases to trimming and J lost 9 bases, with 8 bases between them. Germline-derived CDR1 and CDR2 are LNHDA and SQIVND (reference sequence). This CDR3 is CASAGGTIYF. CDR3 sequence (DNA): TGTGCCAGTGCCGGGGGCACCATATATTTT.

The DNA for the CDR3 is TGTGCCAGCAGCTTGAGGGGAACTAACTATGGCTACACCTTC. It codes for CASSLRGTNYGYTF. The chain carries TRBV5-6 and TRBJ1-2; possible D gene TRBD1, 5 bases. Per germline, CDR1 SGHDT and CDR2 YYEEEE. V was pared by 1 base and J by 0 bases, with 7 bases between. The length of the CDR3 is 14 residues.

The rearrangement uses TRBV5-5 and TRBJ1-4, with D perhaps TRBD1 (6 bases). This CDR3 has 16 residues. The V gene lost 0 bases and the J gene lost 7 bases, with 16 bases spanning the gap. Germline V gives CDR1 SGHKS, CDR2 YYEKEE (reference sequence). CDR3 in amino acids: CASSLGGTGLIEKLFF. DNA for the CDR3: TGTGCCAGCAGCTTGGGGGGAACAGGGCTTATTGAAAAACTGTTTTTT. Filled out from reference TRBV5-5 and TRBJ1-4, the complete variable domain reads DAGVTQSPTHLIKTRGQQVTLRCSPISGHKSVSWYQQVLGQGPQFIFQYYEKEERGRGNFPDRFSARQFPNYSSELNVNALLLGDSALYLCASSLGGTGLIEKLFFGSGTQLSVL.

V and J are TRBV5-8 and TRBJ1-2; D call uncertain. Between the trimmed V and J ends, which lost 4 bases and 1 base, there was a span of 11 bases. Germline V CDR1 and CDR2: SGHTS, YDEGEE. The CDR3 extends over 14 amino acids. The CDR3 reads CASSLWAGNYGYTF. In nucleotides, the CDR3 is TGTGCCAGCAGCCTGTGGGCGGGTAACTATGGCTACACCTTC.

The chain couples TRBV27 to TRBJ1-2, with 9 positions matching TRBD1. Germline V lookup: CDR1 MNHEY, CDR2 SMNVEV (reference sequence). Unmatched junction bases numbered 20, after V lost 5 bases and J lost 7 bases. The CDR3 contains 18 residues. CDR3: CASSHLTPGQGVSVGYTF. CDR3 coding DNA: TGTGCCAGCAGTCACCTCACTCCGGGACAGGGCGTCTCAGTTGGCTACACCTTC.

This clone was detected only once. CDR3 region: CASSLYSGGAGEKLFF. In DNA, the CDR3 is TGCGCCAGCAGCTTGTATTCGGGCGGGGCGGGTGAAAAACTGTTTTTT. The V gene is TRBV5-1, the J gene TRBJ1-4; a possible D gene is TRBD1 (5 bases). The ends were cut back, 1 base at V and 7 bases at J, with 17 bases in the middle. CDR1 is SGHRS and CDR2 is YFSETQ in the germline V gene. The CDR3 runs 16 residues.

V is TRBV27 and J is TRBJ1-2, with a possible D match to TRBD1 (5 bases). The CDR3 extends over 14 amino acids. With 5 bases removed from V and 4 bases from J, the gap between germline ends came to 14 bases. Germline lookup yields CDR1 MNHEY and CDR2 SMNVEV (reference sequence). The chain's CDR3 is CASSPPGWSYGYTF. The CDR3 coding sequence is TGTGCCAGCAGTCCGCCAGGGTGGTCCTATGGCTACACCTTC.

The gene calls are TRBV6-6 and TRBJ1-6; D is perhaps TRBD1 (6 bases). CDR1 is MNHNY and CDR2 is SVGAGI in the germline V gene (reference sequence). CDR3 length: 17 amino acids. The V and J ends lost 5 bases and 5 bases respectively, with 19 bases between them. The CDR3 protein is CASSLSGTLTNNSPLHF. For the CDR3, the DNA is TGTGCCAGCAGTCTCTCCGGGACACTCACCAATAATTCACCCCTCCACTTT.

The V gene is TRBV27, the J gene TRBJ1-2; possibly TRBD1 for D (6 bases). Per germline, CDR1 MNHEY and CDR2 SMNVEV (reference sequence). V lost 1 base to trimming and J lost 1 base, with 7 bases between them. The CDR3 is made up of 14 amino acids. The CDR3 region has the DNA TGTGCCAGCAGTTTATTCAGGGGTAACTATGGCTACACCTTC. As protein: CASSLFRGNYGYTF.

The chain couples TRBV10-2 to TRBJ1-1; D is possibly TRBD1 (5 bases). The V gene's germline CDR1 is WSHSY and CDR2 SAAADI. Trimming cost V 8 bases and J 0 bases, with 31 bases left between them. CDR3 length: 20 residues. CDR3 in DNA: TGCGCCAGCTCACAGTTCGCCCCCGGGGGACCGCCGGGGATGAACACTGAAGCTTTCTTT. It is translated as CASSQFAPGGPPGMNTEAFF.

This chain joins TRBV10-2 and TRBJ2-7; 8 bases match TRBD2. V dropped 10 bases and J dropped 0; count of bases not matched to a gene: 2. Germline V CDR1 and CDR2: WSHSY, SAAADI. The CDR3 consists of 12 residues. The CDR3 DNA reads TGCGCCACGACTAGCGCCTCCTACGAGCAGTACTTC. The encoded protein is CATTSASYEQYF.

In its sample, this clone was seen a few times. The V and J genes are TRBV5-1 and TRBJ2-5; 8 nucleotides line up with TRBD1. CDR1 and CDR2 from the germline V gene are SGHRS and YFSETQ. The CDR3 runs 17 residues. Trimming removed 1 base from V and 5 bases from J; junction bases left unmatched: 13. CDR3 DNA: TGCGCCAGCAGCTTGATCGGCCGGCGGACAGGGAGGGAGACCCAGTACTTC. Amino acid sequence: CASSLIGRRTGRETQYF.

The CDR3 reads CASRLNGGNYGYTF. The DNA for the CDR3 is TGTGCCAGCAGATTGAACGGAGGAAACTATGGCTACACCTTC. The chain combines TRBV7-2 with TRBJ1-2; D unclear. CDR1 is SGHTA, CDR2 FQGNSA, per germline. V dropped 6 bases and J dropped 2 bases, with 13 bases sitting between them. The CDR3 is made up of 14 amino acids.

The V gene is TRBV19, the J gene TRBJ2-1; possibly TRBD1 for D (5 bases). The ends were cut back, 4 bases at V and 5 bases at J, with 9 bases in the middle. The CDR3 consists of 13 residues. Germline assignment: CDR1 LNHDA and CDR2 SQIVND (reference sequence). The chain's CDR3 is CASSNDRNNEQFF. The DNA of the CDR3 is TGTGCCAGTAGTAACGACAGAAACAATGAGCAGTTCTTC.

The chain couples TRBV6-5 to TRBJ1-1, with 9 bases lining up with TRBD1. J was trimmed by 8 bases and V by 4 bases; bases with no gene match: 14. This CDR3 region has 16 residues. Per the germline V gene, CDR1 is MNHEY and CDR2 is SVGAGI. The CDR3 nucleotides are TGTGCCAGCAGTTCGATCCGGGACAGGGAACCGGGGGAAGCTTTCTTT. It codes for CASSSIRDREPGEAFF.

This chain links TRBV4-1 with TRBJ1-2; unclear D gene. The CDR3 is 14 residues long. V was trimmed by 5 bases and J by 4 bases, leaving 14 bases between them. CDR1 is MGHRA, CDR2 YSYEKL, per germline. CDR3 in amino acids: CASSATRVGYGYTF. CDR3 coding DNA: TGCGCCAGCAGCGCGACTAGGGTCGGCTATGGCTACACCTTC.

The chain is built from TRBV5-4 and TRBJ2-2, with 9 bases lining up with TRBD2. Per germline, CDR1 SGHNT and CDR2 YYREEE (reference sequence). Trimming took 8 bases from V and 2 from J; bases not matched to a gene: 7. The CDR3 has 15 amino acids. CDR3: CASTGTSLNTGELFF. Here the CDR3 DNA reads TGTGCCAGTACCGGGACTAGCCTCAACACCGGGGAGCTGTTTTTT.